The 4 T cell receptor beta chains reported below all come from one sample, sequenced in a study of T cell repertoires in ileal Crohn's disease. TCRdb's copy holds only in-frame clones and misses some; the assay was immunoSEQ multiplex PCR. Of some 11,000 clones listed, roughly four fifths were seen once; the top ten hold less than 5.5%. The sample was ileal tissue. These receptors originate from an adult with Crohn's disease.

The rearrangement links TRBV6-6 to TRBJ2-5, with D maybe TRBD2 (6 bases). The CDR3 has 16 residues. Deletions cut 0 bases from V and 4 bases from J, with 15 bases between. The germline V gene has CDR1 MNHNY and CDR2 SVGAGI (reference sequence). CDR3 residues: CASSYSKAGRGETQYF. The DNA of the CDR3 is TGTGCCAGCAGTTACTCGAAGGCGGGAAGAGGAGAGACCCAGTACTTC.

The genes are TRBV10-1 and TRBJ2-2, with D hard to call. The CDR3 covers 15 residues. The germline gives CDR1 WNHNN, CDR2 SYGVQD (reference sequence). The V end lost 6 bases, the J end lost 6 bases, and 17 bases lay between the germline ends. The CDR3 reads CASSPPGTDAGELFF. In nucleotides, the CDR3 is TGCGCCAGCAGCCCCCCCGGTACAGACGCCGGGGAGCTGTTTTTT.

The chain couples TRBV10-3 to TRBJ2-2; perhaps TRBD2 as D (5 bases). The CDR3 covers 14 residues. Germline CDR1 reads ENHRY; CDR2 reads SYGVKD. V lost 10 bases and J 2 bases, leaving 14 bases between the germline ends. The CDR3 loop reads CATRGAVNTGELFF. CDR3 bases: TGTGCCACTCGGGGAGCGGTCAACACCGGGGAGCTGTTTTTT.

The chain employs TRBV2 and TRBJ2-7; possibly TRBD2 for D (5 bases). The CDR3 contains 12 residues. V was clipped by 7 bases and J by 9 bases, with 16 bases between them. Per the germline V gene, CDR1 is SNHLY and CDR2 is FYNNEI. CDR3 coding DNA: TGTGCCAGCAACGAGCGGCCTGGGGTGCAGTACTTC. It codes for CASNERPGVQYF. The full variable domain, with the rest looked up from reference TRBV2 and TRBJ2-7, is EPEVTQTPSHQVTQMGQEVILRCVPISNHLYFYWYRQILGQKVEFLVSFYNNEISEKSEIFDDQFSVERPDGSNFTLKIRSTKLEDSAMYFCASNERPGVQYFGPGTRLTVT.